This T cell receptor beta chain stems from a study of blood T cells in healthy people across ages. Trimming took 5 bases from V and 0 from J; bases not matched to a gene: 7. CDR1 is SGHAT and CDR2 is FQNNGV in the germline V gene. The CDR3 has 16 residues. Primers used in a second PCR of about 6 to 11 cycles were a sample-barcoded 5' primer and a J-beta primer mix. TCRdb redid the calling of the 5' RACE reads with MiXCR, one entry per CDR3 protein. Counted here are roughly 700,000 distinct CDR3 sequences, over 45% occurring once; the ten biggest clones make up approximately 32%. The chain combines TRBV11-2 with TRBJ2-4; 7 bases are shared with TRBD1. The sequenced sample was blood. This clonotype was obtained from an older woman in good health. This chain's CDR3 is CASSTRQGTAKNIQYF. The CDR3 region has the DNA TGTGCCAGCAGCACCCGACAGGGAACAGCCAAAAACATTCAGTACTTC.